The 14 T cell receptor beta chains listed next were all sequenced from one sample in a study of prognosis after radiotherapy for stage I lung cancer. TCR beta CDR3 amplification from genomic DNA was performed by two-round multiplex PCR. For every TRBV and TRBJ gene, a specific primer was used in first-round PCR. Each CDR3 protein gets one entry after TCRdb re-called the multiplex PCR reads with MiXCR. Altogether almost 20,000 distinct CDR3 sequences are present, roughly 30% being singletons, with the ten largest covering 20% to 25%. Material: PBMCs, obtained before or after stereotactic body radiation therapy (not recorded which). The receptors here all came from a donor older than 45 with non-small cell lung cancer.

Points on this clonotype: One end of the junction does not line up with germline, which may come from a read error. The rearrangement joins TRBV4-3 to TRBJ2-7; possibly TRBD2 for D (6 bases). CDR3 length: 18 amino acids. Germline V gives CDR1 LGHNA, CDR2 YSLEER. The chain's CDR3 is CASSQGVTWFGSSYEQYF. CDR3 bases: TGCGCCAGCAGCCAAGGCGTGACATGGTTCGGGAGCTCCTACGAGCAGTACTTT.

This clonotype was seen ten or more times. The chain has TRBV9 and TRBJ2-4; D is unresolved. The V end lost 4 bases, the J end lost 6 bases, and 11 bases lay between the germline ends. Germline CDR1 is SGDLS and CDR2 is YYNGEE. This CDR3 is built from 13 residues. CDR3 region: CASSLPPSNIQYF. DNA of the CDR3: TGTGCCAGCAGCCTACCTCCCTCAAACATTCAGTACTTC.

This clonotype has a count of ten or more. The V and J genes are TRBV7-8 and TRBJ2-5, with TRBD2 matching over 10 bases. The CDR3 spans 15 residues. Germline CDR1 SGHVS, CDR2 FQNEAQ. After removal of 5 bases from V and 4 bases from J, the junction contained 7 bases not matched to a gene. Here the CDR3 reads CASSPSGSQRETQYF. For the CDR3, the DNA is TGTGCCAGCAGCCCTAGCGGGAGCCAACGAGAGACCCAGTACTTC.

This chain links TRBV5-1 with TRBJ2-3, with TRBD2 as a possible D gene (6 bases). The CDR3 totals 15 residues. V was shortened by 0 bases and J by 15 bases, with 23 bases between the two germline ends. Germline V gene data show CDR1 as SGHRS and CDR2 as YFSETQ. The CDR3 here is CASSLGGVRGDTRYF. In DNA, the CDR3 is TGCGCCAGCAGCTTGGGCGGGGTACGGGGAGATACGCGTTATTTT.

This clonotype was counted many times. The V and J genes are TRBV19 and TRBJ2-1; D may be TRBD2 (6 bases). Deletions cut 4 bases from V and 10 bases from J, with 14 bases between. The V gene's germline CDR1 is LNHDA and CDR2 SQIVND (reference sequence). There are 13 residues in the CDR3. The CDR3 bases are TGTGCCAGTAGTACTCGGGACTCTGGGGAGCAGTTCTTC. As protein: CASSTRDSGEQFF.

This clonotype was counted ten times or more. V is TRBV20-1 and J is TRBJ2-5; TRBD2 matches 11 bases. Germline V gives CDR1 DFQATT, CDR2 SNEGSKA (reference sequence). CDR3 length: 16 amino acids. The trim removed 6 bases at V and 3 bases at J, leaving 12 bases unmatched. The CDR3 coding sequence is TGCAGTGCCTCAACCGGGACTAGCGGAGGGAAAGAGACCCAGTACTTC. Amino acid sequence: CSASTGTSGGKETQYF.

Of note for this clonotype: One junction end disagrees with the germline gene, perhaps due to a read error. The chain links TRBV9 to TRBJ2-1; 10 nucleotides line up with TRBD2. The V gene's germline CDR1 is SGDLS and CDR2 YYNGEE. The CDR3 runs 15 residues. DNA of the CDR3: TGTGTCAGCAGCGTAGGACTAGCGGATAGCAATGAGCAGTTCTTC. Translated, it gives CVSSVGLADSNEQFF.

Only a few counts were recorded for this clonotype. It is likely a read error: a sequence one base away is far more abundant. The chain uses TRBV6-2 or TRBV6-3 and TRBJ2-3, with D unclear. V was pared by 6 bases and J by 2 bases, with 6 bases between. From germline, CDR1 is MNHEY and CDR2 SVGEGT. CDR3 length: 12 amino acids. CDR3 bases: TGTGCCAGCAGAACCACCACAGATACGCAGTATTTT. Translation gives CASRTTTDTQYF.

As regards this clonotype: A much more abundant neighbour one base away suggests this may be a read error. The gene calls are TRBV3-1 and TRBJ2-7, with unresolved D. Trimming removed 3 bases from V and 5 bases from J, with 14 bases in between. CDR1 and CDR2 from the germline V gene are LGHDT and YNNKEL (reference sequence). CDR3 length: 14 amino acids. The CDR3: CASSQSGETHEQYF. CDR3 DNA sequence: TGTGCCAGCAGCCAGTCAGGAGAAACCCACGAGCAGTACTTC.

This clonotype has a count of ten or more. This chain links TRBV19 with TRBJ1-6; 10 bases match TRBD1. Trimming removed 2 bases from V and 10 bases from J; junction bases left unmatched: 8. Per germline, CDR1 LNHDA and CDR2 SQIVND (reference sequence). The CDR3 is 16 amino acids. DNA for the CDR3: TGTGCCAGTAGTATACCCCGGGGGACAGGGGCCTCACCCCTCCACTTT. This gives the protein CASSIPRGTGASPLHF.

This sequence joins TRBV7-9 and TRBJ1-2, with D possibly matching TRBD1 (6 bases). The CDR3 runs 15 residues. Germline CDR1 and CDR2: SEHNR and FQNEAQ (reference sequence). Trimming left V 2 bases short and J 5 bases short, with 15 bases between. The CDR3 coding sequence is TGTGCCAGCAGCTTACAATTTGAAGGGGGATATGGCTACACCTTC. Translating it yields CASSLQFEGGYGYTF.

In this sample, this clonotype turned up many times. The CDR3 region has the DNA TGTGCCACCAGTGATCGAGACCGGGACAGGGTATATGGCTACACCTTC. Translation gives CATSDRDRDRVYGYTF. The chain joins TRBV24-1 to TRBJ1-2, with 9 bases that match TRBD1. The ends lost 3 bases at V and 5 bases at J; junction bases unmatched: 9. CDR3 size: 16 residues. The germline CDR1 and CDR2 sequences are KGHDR and SFDVKD.

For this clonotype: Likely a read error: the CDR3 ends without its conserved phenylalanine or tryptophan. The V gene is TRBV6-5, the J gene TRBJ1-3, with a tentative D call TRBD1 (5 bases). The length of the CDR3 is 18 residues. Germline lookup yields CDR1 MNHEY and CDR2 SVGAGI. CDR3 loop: CASIYGGGVHYSGNTIYL. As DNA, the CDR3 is TGTGCCAGCATTTACGGGGGAGGAGTCCATTACTCTGGAAACACCATATATCTT.

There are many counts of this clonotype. In nucleotides, the CDR3 is TGCGCCAGCAGCCAAGATTATTGGCAGTATAGCAATCAGCCCCAGCATTTT. Translation: CASSQDYWQYSNQPQHF. This sequence joins TRBV4-3 and TRBJ1-5; D is uncertain. CDR3 length: 17 amino acids. CDR1 is LGHNA, CDR2 YSLEER, per germline. V lost 0 bases, J lost 0 bases, and 12 bases lay in between.